Below are 6 T cell receptor beta chains sequenced from a single sample in a study of cytomegalovirus exposure and HLA in healthy donors. The PCR had 60 Vbeta and 13 Jbeta primers. Here immunoSEQ multiplex PCR was the method, and the copy in TCRdb shows in-frame clones only, minus some. The sample holds 150,000 to 200,000 clones, over 60% seen once. Specimen: PBMCs. These TCRs come from a woman between 35 and 50 years old in good health and CMV-seronegative.

The chain is built from TRBV5-6 and TRBJ1-2; D perhaps matches TRBD1 (5 bases). Trimming took 3 bases from V and 3 from J, leaving 9 bases between them. Germline V lookup: CDR1 SGHDT, CDR2 YYEEEE. The CDR3 length is 13 residues. The CDR3 DNA follows: TGTGCCAGCAGCTGGGGGGAGGACTATGGCTACACCTTC. It codes for CASSWGEDYGYTF.

The genes are TRBV18 and TRBJ1-4, with TRBD1 as a possible D gene (6 bases). V dropped 3 bases and J dropped 5 bases, with 7 bases sitting between them. CDR1 KGHSH and CDR2 LQKENI come from the germline V gene. The CDR3 sequence is 13 residues long. CDR3 nucleotides: TGTGCCAGCTCACCGGGACAAAATGAAAAACTGTTTTTT. This codes for CASSPGQNEKLFF.

The chain links TRBV30 to TRBJ1-6; TRBD1 aligns across 7 bases. The CDR3 length is 13 residues. From germline, CDR1 is GTSNPN and CDR2 SVGIG (reference sequence). J was trimmed by 6 bases and V by 6 bases; bases with no gene match: 5. This chain's CDR3 is CACIRQGNSPLHF. CDR3 sequence (DNA): TGTGCCTGTATTCGACAGGGTAATTCACCCCTCCACTTT.

The J gene is TRBJ2-1, the V gene TRBV2; 10 nucleotides match TRBD2. The germline V gene encodes CDR1 SNHLY and CDR2 FYNNEI. J lost 4 bases, V lost 6 bases, and 6 bases had no gene match. CDR3 size: 15 residues. The DNA of the CDR3 is TGTGCCAGCAGCTTATTAGCGGGAGGTTACAATGAGCAGTTCTTC. It encodes CASSLLAGGYNEQFF.

The chain is built from TRBV6-5 and TRBJ2-5; 14 positions agree with TRBD2. Looked up from germline, CDR1 is MNHEY and CDR2 is SVGAGI. This CDR3 has 15 residues. With 6 bases clipped from V and 4 bases from J, the junction kept 4 bases outside the gene matches. In DNA form, the CDR3 reads TGTGCCAGCAGGTCGACTAGCGGGAGGGGAGAGACCCAGTACTTC. It codes for CASRSTSGRGETQYF.

The V and J genes are TRBV12-2 and TRBJ1-4; the table's D call, TRBD1, has no DNA check behind it. TRBV12-2 is termed a pseudogene. The CDR3 extends over 17 amino acids. The CDR3 loop is CASRLVILTGVNEKLFF. The CDR3, as DNA: TGTGCAAGTCGCTTAGTGATACTGACAGGGGTGAATGAAAAACTGTTTTTT.